A single T cell receptor beta chain is shown here with its context. Sequencing used immunoSEQ multiplex PCR; TCRdb keeps in-frame clones, though not all of them. The data hold 250,000 to 350,000 clones, with about 88% observed a single time. It was during active infection that Seattle patients were enrolled and then longitudinally followed. The sample originates from a study of blood T cell repertoires in COVID-19. Study in general: Italy, Spain and the United States were the sources of the convalescent and acute COVID-19 samples. From T cells, B-cell-depleted T cells, or PBMCs came the material, which was cDNA or gDNA.

V was pared by 3 bases and J by 9 bases, with 10 bases of the junction left unmatched. Per the germline V gene, CDR1 is SGHTS and CDR2 is YDEGEE. The CDR3 runs to 14 residues. The V call is TRBV5-8, the J call TRBJ2-7; 9 bases are shared with TRBD2. The sequence was collected from a woman in her 70s with COVID-19, enrolled during active disease. Input material: peripheral blood. The CDR3 nucleotides read TGTGCCAGCAGCTGGCCAGGCGGGGGGGCAGGGCAGTACTTC. The encoded protein is CASSWPGGGAGQYF. Variable domain in full (rest from reference TRBV5-8 and TRBJ2-7): EAGVTQSPTHLIKTRGQQATLRCSPISGHTSVYWYQQALGLGLQFLLWYDEGEERNRGNFPPRFSGRQFPNYSSELNVNALELEDSALYLCASSWPGGGAGQYFGPGTRLTVT.